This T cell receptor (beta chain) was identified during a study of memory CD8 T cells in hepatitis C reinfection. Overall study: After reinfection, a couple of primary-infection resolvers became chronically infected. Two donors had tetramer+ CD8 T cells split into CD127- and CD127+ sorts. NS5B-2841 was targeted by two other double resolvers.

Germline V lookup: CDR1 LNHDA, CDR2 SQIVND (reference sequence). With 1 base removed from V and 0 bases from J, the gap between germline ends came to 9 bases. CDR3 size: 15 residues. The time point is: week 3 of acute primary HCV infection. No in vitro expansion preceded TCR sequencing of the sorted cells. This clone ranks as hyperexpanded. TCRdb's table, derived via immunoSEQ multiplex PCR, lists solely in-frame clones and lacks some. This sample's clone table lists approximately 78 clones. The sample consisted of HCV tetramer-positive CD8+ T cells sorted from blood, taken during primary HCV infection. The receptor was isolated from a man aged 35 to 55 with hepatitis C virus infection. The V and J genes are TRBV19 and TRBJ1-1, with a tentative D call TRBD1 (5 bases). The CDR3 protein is CASSIVGHLNTEAFF. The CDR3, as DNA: TGTGCCAGTAGTATAGTAGGACACTTGAACACTGAAGCTTTCTTT.